The sequence of this T cell receptor (beta chain) was determined in a study of patients and donors after allogeneic stem cell transplantation. With 5 bases removed from V and 1 base from J, the gap between germline ends came to 17 bases. The CDR3 has 17 residues. The V gene's germline CDR1 is SNHLY and CDR2 FYNNEI. In TCRdb, the RT-PCR reads were re-called with MiXCR into one record per CDR3 protein. The sample carries tens of thousands of distinct CDR3 sequences, 30% to 40% recorded once. This sequence was found in a human donor who was either an allogeneic HSCT recipient or a stem cell or donor lymphocyte infusion donor (not recorded which). It is not recorded whose cells these are; they may come from a transplant donor. The chain uses TRBV2 and TRBJ1-4, with no clear D. The sample was blood, either unsorted or a sorted T cell fraction (not recorded which). The CDR3 loop is CASSKPYPRGTNEKLFF. CDR3 nucleotides: TGTGCCAGCAGTAAACCCTACCCCCGGGGAACTAATGAAAAACTGTTTTTT.